The clone carrying this T cell receptor (beta chain) has more than one count but fewer than ten. TCRdb reprocessed the RT-PCR reads via MiXCR and lists one record per CDR3 protein. The data hold about 680,000 distinct CDR3 sequences, with approximately 14% observed a single time. The specimen was memory CD4+ T cells from blood. This clonotype was obtained from a female donor in good health, serving as a healthy control.

The chain's CDR3 is CASSESPTAGQETQYF. CDR3 nucleotide sequence: TGTGCCAGCAGTGAGAGCCCTACAGCGGGCCAAGAGACCCAGTACTTC. V usage is TRBV2 and J usage is TRBJ2-5, with D possibly being TRBD2 (6 bases). CDR1 and CDR2 from the germline V gene are SNHLY and FYNNEI. This CDR3 spans 16 amino acids. Trimming cost V 3 bases and J 1 base, with 15 bases left between them.